The 5 T cell receptor beta chains presented below share a single source sample, sequenced in a study of blood T cell repertoires in COVID-19. Assay used: immunoSEQ multiplex PCR; TCRdb lists only in-frame clones, some missing. The sample gives about 80,000 clones, about four fifths of which show up once; approximately 33% is in the top ten. What was sequenced was peripheral blood. All receptors come from a woman in her 70s with acute or convalescent COVID-19.

V usage is TRBV7-3 and J usage is TRBJ2-2; 8 nucleotides line up with TRBD1. CDR1 and CDR2 from the germline V gene are SGHTA and FQGTGA. This CDR3 spans 17 amino acids. V lost 4 bases, J lost 4 bases, and 11 bases stayed unmatched. This chain's CDR3 is CASSSRAGGGGTGELFF. The CDR3, as DNA: TGTGCCAGCAGCTCCCGGGCAGGGGGCGGCGGCACCGGGGAGCTGTTTTTT.

V and J are TRBV5-1 and TRBJ2-7; 10 bases line up with TRBD2. The CDR3 runs to 15 residues. Unmatched junction bases numbered 3, after V lost 0 bases and J lost 3 bases. The germline V gene has CDR1 SGHRS and CDR2 YFSETQ. The CDR3 nucleotides read TGCGCCAGCAGCTTGGAGGCTAGCGGGAGCTACGAGCAGTACTTC. As protein: CASSLEASGSYEQYF.

This chain connects TRBV15 to TRBJ2-7; unclear D gene. From germline, CDR1 is LNHNV and CDR2 YYDKDF (reference sequence). This CDR3 is built from 13 residues. V lost 0 bases to trimming and J lost 7 bases, with 10 bases between them. In nucleotides, the CDR3 is TGTGCCACCAGCAGAGATCAGTTTCTGGAGCAGTACTTC. Translated, it gives CATSRDQFLEQYF.

The chain links TRBV9 to TRBJ2-5; 11 nucleotides line up with TRBD2. The ends lost 4 bases at V and 2 bases at J; junction bases unmatched: 7. The CDR3 has 16 amino acids. The germline V gene has CDR1 SGDLS and CDR2 YYNGEE. The CDR3 loop is CASSPRLAGRQETQYF. The CDR3 coding sequence is TGTGCCAGCAGCCCCCGACTAGCGGGAAGACAAGAGACCCAGTACTTC.

This rearrangement joins TRBV19 to TRBJ2-7, with D perhaps TRBD1 (5 bases). From germline, CDR1 is LNHDA and CDR2 SQIVND (reference sequence). The V gene lost 1 base and the J gene lost 3 bases, with 7 bases spanning the gap. The CDR3 length is 13 residues. CDR3 in amino acids: CASSIGGLYEQYF. The CDR3 region has the DNA TGTGCCAGTAGTATAGGGGGCCTCTACGAGCAGTACTTC. Full variable domain (remainder filled in from reference TRBV19 and TRBJ2-7): DGGITQSPKYLFRKEGQNVTLSCEQNLNHDAMYWYRQDPGQGLRLIYYSQIVNDFQKGDIAEGYSVSREKKESFPLTVTSAQKNPTAFYLCASSIGGLYEQYFGPGTRLTVT.